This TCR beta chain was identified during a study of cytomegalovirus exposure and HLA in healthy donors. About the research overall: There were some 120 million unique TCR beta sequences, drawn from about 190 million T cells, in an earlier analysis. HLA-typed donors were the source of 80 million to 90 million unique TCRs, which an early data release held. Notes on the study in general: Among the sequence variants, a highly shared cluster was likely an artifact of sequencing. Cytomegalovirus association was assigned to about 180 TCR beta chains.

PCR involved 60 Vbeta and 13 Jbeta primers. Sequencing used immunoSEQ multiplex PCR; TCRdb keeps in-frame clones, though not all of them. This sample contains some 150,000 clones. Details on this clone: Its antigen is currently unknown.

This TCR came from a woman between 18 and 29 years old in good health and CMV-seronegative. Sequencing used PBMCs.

CDR3 protein: CASSPRSGSKYEQYF. The CDR3 DNA reads as TGTGCCAGCAGCCCCCGTAGCGGGAGCAAGTACGAGCAGTACTTC. This chain connects TRBV5-4 to TRBJ2-5, with TRBD2 identical over 9 bases. Gene TRBJ2-7 matches the end of the DNA better, so the J call may be wrong. CDR1 is SGHNT and CDR2 is YYREEE in the germline V gene (reference sequence). The CDR3 is made up of 15 amino acids.